Below, 11 T cell receptor beta chains from the same sample are listed, as sequenced in a study of cytomegalovirus exposure and HLA in healthy donors. Clones were read by immunoSEQ multiplex PCR, and TCRdb kept only the in-frame ones, dropping some. The data contain about 160,000 clones, 75% to 90% of them seen just once; the ten biggest clones take up about 2.3%. Sequenced input: PBMCs. The receptors originated from a woman aged 18-35 years in good health and CMV-seronegative.

This chain joins TRBV6-5 and TRBJ2-4; D is possibly TRBD1 (6 bases). V was clipped by 0 bases and J by 4 bases, with 13 bases between them. The CDR3 length is 16 residues. The germline V gene encodes CDR1 MNHEY and CDR2 SVGAGI. In nucleotides, the CDR3 is TGTGCCAGCAGTTACTCCTGGGGCAGGGGAAAAAACATTCAGTACTTC. Protein: CASSYSWGRGKNIQYF.

The chain links TRBV5-1 to TRBJ2-3; D gene ambiguous. V was trimmed by 4 bases and J by 0 bases, leaving 12 bases between them. This CDR3 comprises 15 residues. Per germline, CDR1 SGHRS and CDR2 YFSETQ. CDR3 sequence reads: CASSPSSSSTDTQYF. The CDR3 nucleotides read TGCGCCAGCAGCCCCTCGTCTTCTAGCACAGATACGCAGTATTTT.

Remarks on this clone: The sample contains more than one DNA sequence encoding this CDR3. The chain links TRBV18 to TRBJ1-2, with 10 nucleotides matching TRBD1. In germline, CDR1 is KGHSH, CDR2 LQKENI. J was trimmed by 6 bases and V by 2 bases; bases with no gene match: 0. CDR3 length equals 13 residues. In nucleotides, the CDR3 is TGTGCCAGCTCACCAGGACAGGGGGATGGCTACACCTTC. Residues: CASSPGQGDGYTF.

The chain recombines TRBV27 with TRBJ2-1; no clear D gene. The CDR3 sequence is 12 residues long. The germline V gene has CDR1 MNHEY and CDR2 SMNVEV (reference sequence). Trimming removed 3 bases at V and 8 bases at J, with 8 bases between. The CDR3 sequence is CASSLLGDEQFF. Written as DNA, the CDR3 is TGTGCCAGCAGTTTGCTAGGCGATGAGCAGTTCTTC.

This clone was counted once. The chain is built from TRBV19 and TRBJ1-2; D is unclear. V lost 4 bases, J lost 3 bases, and 15 bases lay in between. The V gene's germline CDR1 is LNHDA and CDR2 SQIVND (reference sequence). The CDR3 has 15 amino acids. The chain's CDR3 is CASSKGGYLDYGYTF. The DNA for the CDR3 is TGTGCCAGTAGTAAGGGAGGCTATCTCGACTATGGCTACACCTTC. Based on the CDR3 plus reference TRBV19 and TRBJ1-2, the full variable domain is DGGITQSPKYLFRKEGQNVTLSCEQNLNHDAMYWYRQDPGQGLRLIYYSQIVNDFQKGDIAEGYSVSREKKESFPLTVTSAQKNPTAFYLCASSKGGYLDYGYTFGSGTRLTVV.

The chain combines TRBV5-8 with TRBJ1-1, with 7 nucleotides matching TRBD1. Looked up from germline, CDR1 is SGHTS and CDR2 is YDEGEE. The CDR3 has 16 residues. V gave up 4 bases and J gave up 1 base; unmatched junction bases: 10. As DNA, the CDR3 is TGTGCCAGCAGCGCTGGGACAGTCCTGACGAACACTGAAGCTTTCTTT. Protein product: CASSAGTVLTNTEAFF.

The chain is built from TRBV9 and TRBJ2-3, with D perhaps TRBD1 (6 bases). Trimming removed 0 bases from V and 3 bases from J, with 11 bases in between. CDR1 SGDLS and CDR2 YYNGEE come from the germline V gene. The CDR3 runs to 15 residues. CDR3 sequence (DNA): TGTGCCAGCAGCGTAGGGGGGCCTCGAACAGATACGCAGTATTTT. It specifies CASSVGGPRTDTQYF.

The J gene is TRBJ2-7, the V gene TRBV18; TRBD1 matches at 9 bases. J gave up 3 bases and V 4 bases, and 7 bases lay outside the gene matches. The CDR3 contains 15 residues. Germline V gene data show CDR1 as KGHSH and CDR2 as LQKENI. The CDR3 region has the DNA TGTGCCAGCTCACGGTCGGGGACAGGGAGCTACGAGCAGTACTTC. Translating gives CASSRSGTGSYEQYF.

V and J are TRBV4-2 and TRBJ2-5; TRBD2 aligns across 9 bases. With V trimmed by 0 bases and J by 5 bases, 1 base remained unmatched. The CDR3 loop spans 14 amino acids. In germline, CDR1 is LGHNA, CDR2 YNFKEQ. CDR3 in amino acids: CASSQELAGETQYF. The CDR3 DNA reads as TGTGCCAGCAGCCAAGAACTAGCGGGCGAGACCCAGTACTTC.

The CDR3 DNA sequence: TGTGCCAGTGATCCCACAGGGGTCGGAGTGAACACTGAAGCTTTCTTT. It translates to CASDPTGVGVNTEAFF. V usage is TRBV19 and J usage is TRBJ1-1, with 7 bases lining up with TRBD1. CDR3 length: 16 amino acids. The trim removed 8 bases at V and 0 bases at J, leaving 12 bases unmatched. Germline values: CDR1 LNHDA, CDR2 SQIVND (reference sequence).

V usage is TRBV29-1 and J usage is TRBJ1-2; no clear D gene. The CDR3 is made up of 12 amino acids. V lost 0 bases and J 13 bases, leaving 15 bases between the germline ends. Germline CDR1 reads SQVTM; CDR2 reads ANQGSEA. In DNA, the CDR3 is TGCAGCGTTGAAGAATCCCGCGAGGCGGCCACCTTC. Translating it yields CSVEESREAATF.